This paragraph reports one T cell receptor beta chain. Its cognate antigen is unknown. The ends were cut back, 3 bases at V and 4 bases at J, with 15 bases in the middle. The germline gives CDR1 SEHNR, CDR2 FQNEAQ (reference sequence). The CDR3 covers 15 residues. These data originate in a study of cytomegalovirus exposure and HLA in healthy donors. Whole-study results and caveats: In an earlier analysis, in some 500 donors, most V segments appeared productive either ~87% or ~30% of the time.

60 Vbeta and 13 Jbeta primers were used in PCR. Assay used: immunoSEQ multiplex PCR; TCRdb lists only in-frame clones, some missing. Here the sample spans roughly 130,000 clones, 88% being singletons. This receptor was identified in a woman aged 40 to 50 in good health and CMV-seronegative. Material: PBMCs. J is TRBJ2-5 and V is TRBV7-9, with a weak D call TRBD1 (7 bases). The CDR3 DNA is TGTGCCAGCAGCTTGGAGGGACAGAAGACAGAGACCCAGTACTTC. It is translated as CASSLEGQKTETQYF.